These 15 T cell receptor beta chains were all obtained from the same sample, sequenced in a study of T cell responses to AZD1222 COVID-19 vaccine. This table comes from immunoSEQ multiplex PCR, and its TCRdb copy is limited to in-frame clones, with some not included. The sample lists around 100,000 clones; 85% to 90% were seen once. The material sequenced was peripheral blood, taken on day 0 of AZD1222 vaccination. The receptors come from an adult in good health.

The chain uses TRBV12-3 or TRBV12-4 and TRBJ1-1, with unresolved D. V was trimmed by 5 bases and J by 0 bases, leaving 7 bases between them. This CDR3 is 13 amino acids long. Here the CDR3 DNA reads TGTGCCAGCAGTGTACAGTTGAACACTGAAGCTTTCTTT. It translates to CASSVQLNTEAFF.

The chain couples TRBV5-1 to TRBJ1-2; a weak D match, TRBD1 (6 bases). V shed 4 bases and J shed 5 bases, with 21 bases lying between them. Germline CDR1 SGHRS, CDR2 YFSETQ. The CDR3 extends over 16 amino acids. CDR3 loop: CASSPSGDTRLYGYTF. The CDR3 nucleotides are TGCGCCAGCAGCCCCTCCGGGGACACCCGTCTATATGGCTACACCTTC.

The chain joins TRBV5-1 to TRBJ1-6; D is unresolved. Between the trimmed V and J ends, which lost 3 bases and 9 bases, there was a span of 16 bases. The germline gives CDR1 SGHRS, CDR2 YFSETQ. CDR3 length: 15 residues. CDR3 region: CASSSYGPLSSPLHF. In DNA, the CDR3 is TGCGCCAGCAGCTCGTATGGGCCTCTAAGTTCACCCCTCCACTTT. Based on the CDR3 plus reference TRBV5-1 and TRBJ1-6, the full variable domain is KAGVTQTPRYLIKTRGQQVTLSCSPISGHRSVSWYQQTPGQGLQFLFEYFSETQRNKGNFPGRFSGRQFSNSRSEMNVSTLELGDSALYLCASSSYGPLSSPLHFGNGTRLTVT.

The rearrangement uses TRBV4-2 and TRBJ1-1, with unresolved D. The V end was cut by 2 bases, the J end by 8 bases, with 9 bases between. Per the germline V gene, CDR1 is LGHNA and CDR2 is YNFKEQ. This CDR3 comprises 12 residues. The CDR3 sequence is CASSQPSLEAFF. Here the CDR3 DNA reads TGTGCCAGCAGCCAACCCAGTCTGGAAGCTTTCTTT.

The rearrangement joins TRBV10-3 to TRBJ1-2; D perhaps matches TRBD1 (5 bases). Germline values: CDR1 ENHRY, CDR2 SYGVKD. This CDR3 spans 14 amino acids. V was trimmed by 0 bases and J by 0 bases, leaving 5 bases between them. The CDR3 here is CAISESGANYGYTF. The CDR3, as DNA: TGTGCCATCAGTGAGTCGGGGGCTAACTATGGCTACACCTTC.

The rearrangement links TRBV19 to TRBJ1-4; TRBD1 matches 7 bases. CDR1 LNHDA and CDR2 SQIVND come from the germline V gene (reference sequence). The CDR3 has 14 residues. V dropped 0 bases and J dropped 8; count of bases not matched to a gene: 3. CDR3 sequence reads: CASSIDRGNEKLFF. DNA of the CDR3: TGTGCCAGTAGTATAGACAGGGGGAACGAAAAACTGTTTTTT.

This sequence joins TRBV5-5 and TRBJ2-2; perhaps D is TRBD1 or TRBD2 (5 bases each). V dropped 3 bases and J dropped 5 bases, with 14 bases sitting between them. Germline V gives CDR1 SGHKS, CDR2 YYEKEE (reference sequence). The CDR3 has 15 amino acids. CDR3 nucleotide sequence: TGTGCCAGCAGCTGGTTTGGGGGTGAGACCGGGGAGCTGTTTTTT. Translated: CASSWFGGETGELFF.

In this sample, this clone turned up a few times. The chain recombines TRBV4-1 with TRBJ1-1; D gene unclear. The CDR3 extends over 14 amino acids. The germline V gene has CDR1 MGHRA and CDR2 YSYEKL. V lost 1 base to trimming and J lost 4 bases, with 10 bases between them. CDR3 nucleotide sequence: TGCGCCAGCAGCCAAGCGGCCCTGGGCACTGAAGCTTTCTTT. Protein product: CASSQAALGTEAFF.

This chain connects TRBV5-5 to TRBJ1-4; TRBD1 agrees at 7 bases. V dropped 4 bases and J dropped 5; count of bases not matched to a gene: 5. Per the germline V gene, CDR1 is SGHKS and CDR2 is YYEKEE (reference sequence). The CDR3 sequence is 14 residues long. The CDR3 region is CASSKTGRNEKLFF. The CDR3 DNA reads TGTGCCAGCAGCAAGACAGGGAGGAATGAAAAACTGTTTTTT. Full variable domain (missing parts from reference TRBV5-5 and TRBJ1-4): DAGVTQSPTHLIKTRGQQVTLRCSPISGHKSVSWYQQVLGQGPQFIFQYYEKEERGRGNFPDRFSARQFPNYSSELNVNALLLGDSALYLCASSKTGRNEKLFFGSGTQLSVL.

CDR3 nucleotide sequence: TGCGCCAGCAGCTTGGTTCTAGCGGGTGAGACCCAGTACTTC. Its protein product is CASSLVLAGETQYF. The rearrangement joins TRBV5-1 to TRBJ2-5; 8 bases are shared with TRBD2. CDR3 length equals 14 residues. V lost 0 bases to trimming and J lost 5 bases; unmatched junction nucleotides: 3. Looked up from germline, CDR1 is SGHRS and CDR2 is YFSETQ.

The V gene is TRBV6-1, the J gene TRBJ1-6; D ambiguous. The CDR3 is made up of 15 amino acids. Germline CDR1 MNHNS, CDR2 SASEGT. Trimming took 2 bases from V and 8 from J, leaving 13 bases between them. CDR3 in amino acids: CASSEPGRIDSPLHF. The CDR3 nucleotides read TGTGCCAGCAGTGAACCGGGCCGTATCGATTCACCCCTCCACTTT.

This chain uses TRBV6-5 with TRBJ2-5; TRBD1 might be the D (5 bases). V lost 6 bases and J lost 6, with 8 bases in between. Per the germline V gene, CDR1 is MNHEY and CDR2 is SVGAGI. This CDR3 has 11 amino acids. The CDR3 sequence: CASSREQTQYF. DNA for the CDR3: TGTGCCAGCAGCAGGGAACAGACCCAGTACTTC.

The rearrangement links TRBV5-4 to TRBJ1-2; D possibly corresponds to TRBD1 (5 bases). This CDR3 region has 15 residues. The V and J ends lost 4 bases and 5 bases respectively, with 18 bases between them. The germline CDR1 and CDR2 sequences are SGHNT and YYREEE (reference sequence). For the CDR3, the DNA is TGTGCCAGCAGCCCCCAGCCCGGGACGGATTATGGCTACACCTTC. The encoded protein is CASSPQPGTDYGYTF. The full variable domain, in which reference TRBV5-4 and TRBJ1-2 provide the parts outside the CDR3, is ETGVTQSPTHLIKTRGQQVTLRCSSQSGHNTVSWYQQALGQGPQFIFQYYREEENGRGNFPPRFSGLQFPNYSSELNVNALELDDSALYLCASSPQPGTDYGYTFGSGTRLTVV.

DNA for the CDR3: TGTGCCAGCAGTTCGCCACAGGGCTTAATGAACACTGAAGCTTTCTTT. Its translation: CASSSPQGLMNTEAFF. The rearrangement uses TRBV6-2 or TRBV6-3 and TRBJ1-1, with D possibly matching TRBD1 (6 bases). CDR3 length: 16 amino acids. Per the germline V gene, CDR1 is MNHEY and CDR2 is SVGEGT. The V and J ends lost 4 bases and 0 bases respectively, with 15 bases between them.

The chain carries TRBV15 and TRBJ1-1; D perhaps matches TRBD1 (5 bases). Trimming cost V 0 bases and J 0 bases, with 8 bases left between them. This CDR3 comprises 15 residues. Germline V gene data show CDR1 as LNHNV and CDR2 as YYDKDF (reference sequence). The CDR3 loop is CATSRDGAVNTEAFF. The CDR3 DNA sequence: TGTGCCACCAGCAGAGATGGGGCGGTGAACACTGAAGCTTTCTTT.